The 7 T cell receptor beta chains listed next were all sequenced from one sample in a study of cytomegalovirus exposure and HLA in healthy donors. Primers for the PCR totalled 60 Vbeta and 13 Jbeta. Sequencing used immunoSEQ multiplex PCR; TCRdb keeps in-frame clones, though not all of them. The sample holds about 82,000 clones, 70% to 80% seen once. The sample was PBMCs. These TCRs come from a man aged 60 to 69 in good health and CMV-seronegative.

V is TRBV2 and J is TRBJ1-1; 7 bases are shared with TRBD1. Germline V gives CDR1 SNHLY, CDR2 FYNNEI. V lost 4 bases and J lost 5; bases outside the gene matches: 4. There are 13 residues in the CDR3. Here the CDR3 reads CASSVGRGTEAFF. The CDR3 nucleotides read TGTGCCAGCAGTGTGGGCAGGGGGACTGAAGCTTTCTTT. Together with reference TRBV2 and TRBJ1-1, the CDR3 gives the full variable domain: EPEVTQTPSHQVTQMGQEVILRCVPISNHLYFYWYRQILGQKVEFLVSFYNNEISEKSEIFDDQFSVERPDGSNFTLKIRSTKLEDSAMYFCASSVGRGTEAFFGQGTRLTVV.

The chain employs TRBV6-1 and TRBJ1-5, with D tentatively TRBD1 (5 bases). The V end was cut by 6 bases, the J end by 4 bases, with 13 bases between. Germline lookup yields CDR1 MNHNS and CDR2 SASEGT. This CDR3 spans 14 amino acids. CDR3 in DNA: TGTGCCAGCAGCCGACAGACTGATAATCAGCCCCAGCATTTT. Encoded protein: CASSRQTDNQPQHF.

V gene TRBV5-8 combines with J gene TRBJ2-3, with D perhaps matching TRBD2 (5 bases). The CDR3 contains 14 residues. V was cut by 1 base and J by 9 bases, with 15 bases left in between. CDR1 is SGHTS, CDR2 YDEGEE, per germline. Here the CDR3 reads CASSLRLARGTQYF. The DNA of the CDR3 is TGTGCCAGCAGCTTGAGGCTAGCACGTGGAACGCAGTATTTT.

The rearrangement joins TRBV28 to TRBJ2-7; D may be TRBD1 (5 bases). The CDR3 totals 14 residues. Germline CDR1 reads MDHEN; CDR2 reads SYDVKM. Between the trimmed V and J ends, which lost 5 bases and 5 bases, there was a span of 16 bases. CDR3: CASSGPGRAHEQYF. The CDR3, as DNA: TGTGCCAGCAGTGGCCCGGGCAGGGCCCACGAGCAGTACTTC.

To note about this clone: Other DNA sequences in this sample translate to the same CDR3. The rearrangement joins TRBV5-1 to TRBJ2-3; D remains unclear. The V end was cut by 0 bases, the J end by 0 bases, with 5 bases between. This CDR3 has 14 residues. The V gene's germline CDR1 is SGHRS and CDR2 YFSETQ. This CDR3 is CASSLGQSTDTQYF. DNA of the CDR3: TGCGCCAGCAGCTTGGGGCAGAGCACAGATACGCAGTATTTT.

In its sample, this clone was seen a few times. CDR3 residues: CAIRASSGIRQETQYF. For the CDR3, the DNA is TGTGCCATCAGGGCAAGTAGCGGGATCCGACAAGAGACCCAGTACTTC. This rearrangement joins TRBV10-3 to TRBJ2-5, with 8 bases aligning to TRBD2. Germline CDR1 ENHRY, CDR2 SYGVKD. The CDR3 length is 16 residues. The V and J ends lost 6 bases and 2 bases, in that order; junction bases with no gene match: 11.

The chain recombines TRBV19 with TRBJ1-5, with D tentatively TRBD1 (6 bases). This CDR3 spans 15 amino acids. Germline CDR1 is LNHDA and CDR2 is SQIVND (reference sequence). Trimming cost V 5 bases and J 3 bases, with 14 bases left between them. The CDR3 DNA is TGTGCCAGTAGTTCATCGGGGGGCGACAATCAGCCCCAGCATTTT. It yields the protein CASSSSGGDNQPQHF.